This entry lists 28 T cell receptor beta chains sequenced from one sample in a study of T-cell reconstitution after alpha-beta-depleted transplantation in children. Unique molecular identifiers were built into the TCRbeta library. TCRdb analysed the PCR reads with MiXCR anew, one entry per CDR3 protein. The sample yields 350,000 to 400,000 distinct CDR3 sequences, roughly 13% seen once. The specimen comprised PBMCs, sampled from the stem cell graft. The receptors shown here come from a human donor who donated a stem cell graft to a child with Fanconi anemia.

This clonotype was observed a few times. In DNA form, the CDR3 reads TGTGCCAGCAGTTACCCGGGCGATGGAGACACTGAAGCTTTCTTT. This encodes CASSYPGDGDTEAFF. The V gene is TRBV6-5, the J gene TRBJ1-1; no clear D. The CDR3 loop spans 15 amino acids. V lost 2 bases and J 3 bases, leaving 13 bases between the germline ends. Germline V gene sequence: CDR1 MNHEY, CDR2 SVGAGI.

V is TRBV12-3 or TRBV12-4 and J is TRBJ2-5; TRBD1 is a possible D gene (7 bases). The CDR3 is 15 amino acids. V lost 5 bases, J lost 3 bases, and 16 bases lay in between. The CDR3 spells CASSLHGGTEETQYF. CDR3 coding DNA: TGTGCCAGCAGTCTCCACGGAGGGACAGAAGAGACCCAGTACTTC.

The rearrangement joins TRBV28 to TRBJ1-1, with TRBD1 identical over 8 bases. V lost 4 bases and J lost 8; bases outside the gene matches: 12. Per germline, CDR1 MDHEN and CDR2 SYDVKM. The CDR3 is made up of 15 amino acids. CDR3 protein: CASSSGQDSWGEAFF. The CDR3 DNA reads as TGTGCCAGCAGTTCGGGACAGGACAGCTGGGGAGAAGCTTTCTTT.

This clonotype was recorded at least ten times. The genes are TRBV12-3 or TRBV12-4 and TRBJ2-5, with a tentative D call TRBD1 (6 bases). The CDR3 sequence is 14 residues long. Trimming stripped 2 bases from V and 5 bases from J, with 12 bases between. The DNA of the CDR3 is TGTGCCAGCAGTTTATCGAGGGGGTGGGAGACCCAGTACTTC. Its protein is CASSLSRGWETQYF.

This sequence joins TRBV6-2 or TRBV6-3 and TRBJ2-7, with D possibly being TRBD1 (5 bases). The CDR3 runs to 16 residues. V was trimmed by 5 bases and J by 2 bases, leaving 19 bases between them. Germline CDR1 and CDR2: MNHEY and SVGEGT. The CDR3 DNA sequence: TGTGCCAGCAGTCCCCGTAGACAGACTTTTACCTACGAGCAGTACGTC. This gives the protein CASSPRRQTFTYEQYV.

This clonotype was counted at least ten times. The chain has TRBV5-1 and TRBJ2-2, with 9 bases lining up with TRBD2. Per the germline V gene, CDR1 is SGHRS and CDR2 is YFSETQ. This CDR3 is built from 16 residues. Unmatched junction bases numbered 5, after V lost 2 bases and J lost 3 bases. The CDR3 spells CASSLRQRGDTGELFF. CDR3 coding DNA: TGCGCCAGCAGCTTACGACAGCGGGGGGACACCGGGGAGCTGTTTTTT.

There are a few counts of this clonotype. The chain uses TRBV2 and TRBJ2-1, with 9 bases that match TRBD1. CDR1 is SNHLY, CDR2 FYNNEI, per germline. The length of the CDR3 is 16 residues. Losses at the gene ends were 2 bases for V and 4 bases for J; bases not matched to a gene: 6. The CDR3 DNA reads TGTGCCAGCAGTGAAAGTCGGGGACAGGGTTACAATGAGCAGTTCTTC. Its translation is CASSESRGQGYNEQFF.

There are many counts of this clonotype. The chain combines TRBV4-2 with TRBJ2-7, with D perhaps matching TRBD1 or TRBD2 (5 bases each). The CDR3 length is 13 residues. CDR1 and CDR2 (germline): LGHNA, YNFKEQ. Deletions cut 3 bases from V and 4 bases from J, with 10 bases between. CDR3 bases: TGTGCCAGCAGCCAGGGACGGAGATACGAGCAGTACTTC. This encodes CASSQGRRYEQYF.

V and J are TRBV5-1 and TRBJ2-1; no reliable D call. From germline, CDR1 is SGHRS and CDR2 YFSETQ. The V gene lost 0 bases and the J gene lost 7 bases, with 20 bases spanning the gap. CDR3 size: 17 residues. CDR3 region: CASSLDRRHLSGNEQFF. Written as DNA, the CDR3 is TGCGCCAGCAGCTTGGATCGGCGTCACCTCTCTGGGAATGAGCAGTTCTTC.

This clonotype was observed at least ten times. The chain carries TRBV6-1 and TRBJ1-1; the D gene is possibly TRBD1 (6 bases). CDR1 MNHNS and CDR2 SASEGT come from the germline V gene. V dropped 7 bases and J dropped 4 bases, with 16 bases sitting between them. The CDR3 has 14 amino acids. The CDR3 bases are TGTGCCAGCACCCCGGTCAAGGGGGGCACTGAAGCTTTCTTT. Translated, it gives CASTPVKGGTEAFF.

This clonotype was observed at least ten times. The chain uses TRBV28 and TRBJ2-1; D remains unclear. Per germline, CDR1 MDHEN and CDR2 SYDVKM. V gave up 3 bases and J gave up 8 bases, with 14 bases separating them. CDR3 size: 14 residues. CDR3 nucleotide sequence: TGTGCCAGCAGTTTCGTTGCATTAGTTGATGAGCAGTTCTTC. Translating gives CASSFVALVDEQFF.

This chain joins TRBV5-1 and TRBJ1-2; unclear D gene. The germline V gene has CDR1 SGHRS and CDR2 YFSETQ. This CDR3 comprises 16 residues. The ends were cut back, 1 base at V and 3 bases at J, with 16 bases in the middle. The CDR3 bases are TGCGCCAGCAGCTTGTACCCCTCGGGGTCCTACTATGGCTACACCTTC. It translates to CASSLYPSGSYYGYTF.

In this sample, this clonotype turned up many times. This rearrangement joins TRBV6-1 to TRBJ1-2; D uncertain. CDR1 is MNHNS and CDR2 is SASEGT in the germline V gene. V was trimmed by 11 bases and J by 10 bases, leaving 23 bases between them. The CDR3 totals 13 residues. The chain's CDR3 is CASMRNGSPIYTF. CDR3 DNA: TGTGCCTCCATGAGGAACGGCTCTCCGATCTACACCTTC.

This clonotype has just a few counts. CDR3 bases: TGTGCCAGCGGGGGTTATGGACAGCTCTATGGCTACACCTTC. It is translated as CASGGYGQLYGYTF. V usage is TRBV27 and J usage is TRBJ1-2; D possibly corresponds to TRBD1 (6 bases). Trimming removed 8 bases from V and 4 bases from J, with 17 bases in between. The germline CDR1 and CDR2 sequences are MNHEY and SMNVEV (reference sequence). The CDR3 length is 14 residues.

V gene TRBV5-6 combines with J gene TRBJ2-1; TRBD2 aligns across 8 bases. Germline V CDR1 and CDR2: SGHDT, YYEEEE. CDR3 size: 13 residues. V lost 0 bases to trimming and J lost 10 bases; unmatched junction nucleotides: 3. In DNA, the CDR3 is TGTGCCAGCAGCTTGGGGACTAGCTGGGAGCAGTTCTTC. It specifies CASSLGTSWEQFF.

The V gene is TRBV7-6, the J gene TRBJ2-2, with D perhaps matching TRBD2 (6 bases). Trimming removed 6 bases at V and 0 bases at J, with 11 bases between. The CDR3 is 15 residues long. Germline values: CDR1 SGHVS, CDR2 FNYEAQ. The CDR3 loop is CASREGPTNTGELFF. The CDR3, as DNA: TGTGCCAGCAGGGAGGGACCAACGAACACCGGGGAGCTGTTTTTT.

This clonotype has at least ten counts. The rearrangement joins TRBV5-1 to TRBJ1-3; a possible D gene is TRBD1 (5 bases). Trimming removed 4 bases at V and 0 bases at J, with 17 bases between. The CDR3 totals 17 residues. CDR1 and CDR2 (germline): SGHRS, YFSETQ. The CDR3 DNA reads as TGCGCCAGCAGCGAAGGGGACTCACCTGTCTCTGGAAACACCATATATTTT. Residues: CASSEGDSPVSGNTIYF. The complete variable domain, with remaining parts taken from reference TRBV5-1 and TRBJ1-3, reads KAGVTQTPRYLIKTRGQQVTLSCSPISGHRSVSWYQQTPGQGLQFLFEYFSETQRNKGNFPGRFSGRQFSNSRSEMNVSTLELGDSALYLCASSEGDSPVSGNTIYFGEGSWLTVV.

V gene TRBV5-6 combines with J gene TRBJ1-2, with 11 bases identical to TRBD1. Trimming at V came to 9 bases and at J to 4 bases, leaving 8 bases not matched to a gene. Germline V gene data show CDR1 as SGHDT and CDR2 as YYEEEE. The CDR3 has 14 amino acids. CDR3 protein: CATSGTGGSYGYTF. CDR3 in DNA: TGTGCCACCTCGGGGACAGGGGGAAGCTATGGCTACACCTTC. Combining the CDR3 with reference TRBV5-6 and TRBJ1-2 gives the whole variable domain DAGVTQSPTHLIKTRGQQVTLRCSPKSGHDTVSWYQQALGQGPQFIFQYYEEEERQRGNFPDRFSGHQFPNYSSELNVNALLLGDSALYLCATSGTGGSYGYTFGSGTRLTVV.

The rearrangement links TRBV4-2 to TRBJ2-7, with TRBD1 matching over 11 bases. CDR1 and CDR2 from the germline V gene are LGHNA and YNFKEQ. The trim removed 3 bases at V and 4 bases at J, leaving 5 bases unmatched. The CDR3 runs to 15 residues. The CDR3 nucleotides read TGTGCCAGCAGCCAGGCGGACAGGGGGCCGTACGAGCAGTACTTC. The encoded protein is CASSQADRGPYEQYF.

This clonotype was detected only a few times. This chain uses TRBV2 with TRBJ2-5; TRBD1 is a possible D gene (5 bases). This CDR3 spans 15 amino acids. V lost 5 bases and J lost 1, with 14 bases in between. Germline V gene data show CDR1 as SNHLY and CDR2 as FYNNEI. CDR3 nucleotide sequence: TGTGCCAGCAGTTCCCATGGGGCAGGCCAAGAGACCCAGTACTTC. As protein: CASSSHGAGQETQYF.

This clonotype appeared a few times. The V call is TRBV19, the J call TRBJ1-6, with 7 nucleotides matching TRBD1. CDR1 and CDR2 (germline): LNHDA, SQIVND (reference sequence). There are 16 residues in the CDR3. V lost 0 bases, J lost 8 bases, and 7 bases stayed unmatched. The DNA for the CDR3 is TGTGCCAGTAGTATAGAGGGGGTTACAGGGGATTCACCCCTCCACTTT. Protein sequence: CASSIEGVTGDSPLHF.

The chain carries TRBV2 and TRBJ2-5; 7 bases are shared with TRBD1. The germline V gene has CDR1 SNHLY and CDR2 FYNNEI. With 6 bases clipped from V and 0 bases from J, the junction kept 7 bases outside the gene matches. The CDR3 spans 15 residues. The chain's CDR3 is CASRLMGQYQETQYF. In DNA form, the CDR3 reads TGTGCCAGCAGGTTAATGGGACAGTACCAAGAGACCCAGTACTTC.

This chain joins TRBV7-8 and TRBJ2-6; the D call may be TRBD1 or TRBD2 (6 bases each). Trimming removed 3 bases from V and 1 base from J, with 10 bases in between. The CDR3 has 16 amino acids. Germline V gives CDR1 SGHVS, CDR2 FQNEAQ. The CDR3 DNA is TGTGCCAGCAGCTTTGGAGGGGGGTCTGGGGCCAACGTCCTGACTTTC. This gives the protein CASSFGGGSGANVLTF.

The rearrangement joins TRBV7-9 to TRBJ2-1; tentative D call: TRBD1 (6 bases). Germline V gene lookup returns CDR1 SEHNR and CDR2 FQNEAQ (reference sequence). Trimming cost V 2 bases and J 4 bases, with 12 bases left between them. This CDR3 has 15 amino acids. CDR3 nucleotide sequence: TGTGCCAGCAGCTTAAGCAACAGGGAGTACAATGAGCAGTTCTTC. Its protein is CASSLSNREYNEQFF.

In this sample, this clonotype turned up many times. This chain's CDR3 is CASSPSRDRDEQFF. The CDR3 coding sequence is TGCGCCAGCAGCCCGTCCCGGGACAGGGATGAGCAGTTCTTC. The chain employs TRBV4-3 and TRBJ2-1, with 9 bases identical to TRBD1. The CDR3 loop spans 14 amino acids. Trimming at V came to 4 bases and at J to 8 bases, leaving 6 bases not matched to a gene. Germline lookup yields CDR1 LGHNA and CDR2 YSLEER.

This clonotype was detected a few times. CDR3 coding DNA: TGCAGTGCTCCTCGGGCGGGGGGGCGGAATGAGCAGTTCTTC. Translation: CSAPRAGGRNEQFF. V gene TRBV20-1 combines with J gene TRBJ2-1; 9 positions match TRBD2. The trim removed 5 bases at V and 7 bases at J, leaving 9 bases unmatched. This CDR3 spans 14 amino acids. Germline values: CDR1 DFQATT, CDR2 SNEGSKA (reference sequence).

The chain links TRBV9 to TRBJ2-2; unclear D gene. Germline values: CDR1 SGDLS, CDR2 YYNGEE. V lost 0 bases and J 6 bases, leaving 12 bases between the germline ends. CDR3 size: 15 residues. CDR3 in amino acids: CASSVATSGSGELFF. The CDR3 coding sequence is TGTGCCAGCAGCGTAGCTACGTCGGGTTCCGGGGAGCTGTTTTTT. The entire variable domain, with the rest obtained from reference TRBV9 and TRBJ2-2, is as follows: DSGVTQTPKHLITATGQRVTLRCSPRSGDLSVYWYQQSLDQGLQFLIQYYNGEERAKGNILERFSAQQFPDLHSELNLSSLELGDSALYFCASSVATSGSGELFFGEGSRLTVL.

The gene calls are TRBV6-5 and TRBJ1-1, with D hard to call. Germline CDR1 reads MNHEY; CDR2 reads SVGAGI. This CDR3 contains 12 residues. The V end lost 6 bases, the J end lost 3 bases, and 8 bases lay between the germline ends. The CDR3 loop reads CASRVGDTEAFF. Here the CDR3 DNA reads TGTGCCAGCAGGGTAGGCGACACTGAAGCTTTCTTT.